This is a list of T cell receptor beta chains from one sample in a study of blood T cells in healthy people across ages. TCRdb passed the 5' RACE reads through MiXCR, listing each CDR3 protein once. Among 600,000 or so distinct CDR3 sequences listed, around a fifth were seen once. Specimen: blood. These receptors were collected from a man aged 65 to 85 in good health. Both conserved end residues are part of each CDR3. The D gene is left open where the match is weak.

>TRBJ1-4|-|TRBV20-1
CSATPGVSTNEKLFF
>-|TRBD2|TRBV7-4
CASSSPTSGRSSYEQYF
>TRBJ2-1|TRBD2|TRBV5-5
CASSQGLAPYNEQFF
>TRBJ2-5|TRBD1|TRBV29-1
CSVEGLRQGNQETQYF
>TRBJ2-1|TRBD2|TRBV4-1
CASSQVLAGGWNEQFF
>TRBJ2-1|TRBD1|TRBV6-5
CASSSRQGSSYNEQFF
>TRBJ2-3|TRBD2|TRBV9
CASSVSSSGYLTDTQYF
>TRBJ1-4|-|TRBV21-1
CASSREGNEKLFF
>-|TRBD2|TRBV20-1
CSAAGLAGGYEQYF
>TRBJ2-1|TRBD2|TRBV20-1
CSATKPTSGPRGPSRNEQFF
>-|-|TRBV28
CASSLGSGNYEQYF